The rows below give T cell receptor beta chains drawn from one sample of a study of blood T cell repertoires in COVID-19. The protocol was immunoSEQ multiplex PCR, while the TCRdb copy is restricted to in-frame clones and leaves out a portion. The sample consists of a few hundred thousand clones, approximately 83% of them appearing once. What was sequenced was PBMCs or T cells enriched from blood (not recorded which). The receptors come from a woman in her twenties or thirties who had recovered from COVID-19. CDR3s leave out the opening cysteine and the closing phenylalanine or tryptophan. Each record gives: J gene, clone size, V gene, CDR3 protein. A clone size is listed for some rows: how often the clone was seen (once, few, many), or a class if it is expanded.

>TRBJ1-6|NA|TRBV28
ASSHRGRGLQGSYNSPLH
>TRBJ2-7|NA|TRBV4-1
ASSPSGTNPYEQY
>TRBJ2-4|NA|TRBV7-9
ASSWVTGRTEPKNIQY
>TRBJ1-5|NA|TRBV28
ASSFYYQNLQGAFQPQH
>TRBJ2-2|NA|TRBV6-4
ASSDGSTGELF
>TRBJ1-6|NA|TRBV11-2
ASSITGASPLH
>TRBJ1-3|once|TRBV7-9
ASRFARTELNGNTIY
>TRBJ2-7|NA|TRBV7-2
ASSAVAGTYEQY
>TRBJ1-4|NA|TRBV5-1
ASKTGVGEKLF
>TRBJ2-3|NA|TRBV7-9
ASSLDSQGNTQY
>TRBJ2-4|NA|TRBV19
ASSPQWSKNIQY
>TRBJ1-5|NA|TRBV30
AWRPTGEGQPQH
>TRBJ2-1|NA|TRBV6-5
ASSYTSRSYNEQF
>TRBJ1-2|NA|TRBV24-1
ATSDSRTVYGYT
>TRBJ2-1|NA|TRBV11-3
ASSLEGTSGLNEQF
>TRBJ2-1|NA|TRBV7-6
ASSLALLADEQF
>TRBJ2-2|NA|TRBV6-5
ASTLDRVQLF
>TRBJ1-1|NA|TRBV30
ASDRRHRGITEAF
>TRBJ1-5|NA|TRBV19
ASSNSQGMPQQPQH
>TRBJ1-2|NA|TRBV10-3
AIAAANYGYT
>TRBJ1-5|NA|TRBV9
ASSGKGANQPQH
>TRBJ2-3|once|TRBV24-1
ATSDLTDSSTDTQY
>TRBJ2-5|NA|TRBV5-7
ASSLDWTSGRDWETQY
>TRBJ1-5|NA|TRBV2
ASSPTGGNQPQH
>TRBJ1-2|NA|TRBV6-4
ASSPGTNYGYT
>TRBJ2-3|many|TRBV24-1
ATSDQTGLTTDTQY
>TRBJ1-4|NA|TRBV3-1/TRBV3-2
ASSHGREKLF
>TRBJ1-1|NA|TRBV15
ATSNRGQSTEAF
>TRBJ1-4|NA|TRBV14
ASRRTGELPLQKLF
>TRBJ2-3|NA|TRBV10-2
ASSDGGWELSTDTQY
>TRBJ1-3|NA|TRBV28
ASSFLLNSGNTIY
>TRBJ1-3|NA|TRBV29-1
SVREITGNTIY
>TRBJ1-2|few|TRBV5-1
ASSLSPGGFNYGYT
>TRBJ1-5|NA|TRBV19
ASSRVEQPQH
>TRBJ2-6|once|TRBV13
ASSLVTGANVLT
>TRBJ1-2|NA|TRBV5-8
ASSLAGGYYGYT
>TRBJ2-7|NA|TRBV28
ASSLLQGFYEQY
>TRBJ2-5|many|TRBV19
ASSIGGTGKETQY
>TRBJ2-1|NA|TRBV28
ASRPLATYNEQF
>TRBJ2-3|NA|TRBV30
AWSTGLAPGPDTQY
>TRBJ1-2|NA|TRBV28
ASSLGTGGYT
>TRBJ1-1|NA|TRBV18
ASSPNIGVLNTEAF
>TRBJ1-6|NA|TRBV19
ASSIKGRGPFSPLH
>TRBJ2-1|NA|TRBV6-5
ASSLHTNNEQF
>TRBJ2-1|NA|TRBV9
ASRRTSGSEQF
>TRBJ1-6|NA|TRBV5-4
ASSRVPYNSPLH
>TRBJ1-6|NA|TRBV11-2
ASSLYESRGNSPLH
>TRBJ2-1|NA|TRBV28
ASSRTLDSYNEQF
>TRBJ2-3|NA|TRBV10-3
AIREDRTDTQY
>TRBJ2-5|NA|TRBV19
ASSTRQETQY
>TRBJ1-1|NA|TRBV25-1
ASTGPGDTEAF
>TRBJ1-1|NA|TRBV5-1
ASSPPGTEAF